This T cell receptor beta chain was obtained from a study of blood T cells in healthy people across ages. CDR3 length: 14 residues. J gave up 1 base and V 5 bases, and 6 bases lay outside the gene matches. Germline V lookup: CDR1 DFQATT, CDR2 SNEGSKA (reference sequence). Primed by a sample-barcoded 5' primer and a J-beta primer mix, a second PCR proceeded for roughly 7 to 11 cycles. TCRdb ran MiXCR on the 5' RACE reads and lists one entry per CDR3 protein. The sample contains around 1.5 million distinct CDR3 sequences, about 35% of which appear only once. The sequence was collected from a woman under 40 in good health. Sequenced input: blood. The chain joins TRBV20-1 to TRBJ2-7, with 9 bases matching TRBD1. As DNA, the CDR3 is TGCAGTGCTCCACACAGGGGGCCATCCTACGAGCAGTACTTC. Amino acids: CSAPHRGPSYEQYF.